These 8 T cell receptor beta chains originate from one sample sequenced in a study of tumor-infiltrating lymphocytes in primary liver carcinoma. The authors made TCR beta cDNA from around 500 ng total RNA with a constant-region primer. Libraries covering TCR beta were generated through three nested multiplex PCR rounds (using a slightly modified ARM-PCR). Forward primers for TRBV1-TRBV30 and a C-beta reverse primer served the first two PCR rounds, at about 10 cycles each. One entry per CDR3 protein results from TCRdb running MiXCR on the multiplex PCR reads. The sample has over 250,000 distinct CDR3 sequences, about 50% seen once. Blood RNA came from unsorted whole blood; germline DNA was also extracted. Sequenced: peripheral blood. The receptors were gathered from a woman aged 30 to 39 with primary liver carcinoma and hepatitis B virus infection.

There are a few counts of this clonotype. A single base separates this from a much larger clone, so it may be a read error. The V gene is TRBV29-1, the J gene TRBJ2-7; D gene ambiguous. The CDR3 is 11 residues long. Germline V gene lookup returns CDR1 SQVTM and CDR2 ANQGSEA. CDR3 coding DNA: TGCAGCATTGATAGAGGATACGAGCAGTACTTC. Its protein product is CSIDRGYEQYF.

With regard to this clonotype: Just one base apart from a much larger clone, this may be a read error. V and J are TRBV4-2 and TRBJ2-2, with D maybe TRBD2 (5 bases). From germline, CDR1 is LGHNA and CDR2 YNFKEQ. The CDR3 covers 17 residues. CDR3 sequence (DNA): TGTGCCAGCAGCCAAGAGATTACGGCCTTAGGCACCGGGGAGCAGTTTTTT. Its protein product is CASSQEITALGTGEQFF.

Points on this clonotype: At one end, the junction sequence differs from germline, possibly due to a read error. The chain has TRBV14 and TRBJ1-3; 9 bases match TRBD1. This CDR3 has 17 amino acids. From germline, CDR1 is SGHDN and CDR2 FVKESK. CDR3 residues: CASSNDRDRASGNTIYF. The CDR3 DNA reads as TGTGCTAGCAGCAACGACCGGGACAGGGCCTCTGGAAACACCATATATTTT.

This clonotype has a single count. This sequence joins TRBV6-5 and TRBJ1-2; unclear D gene. Germline CDR1 reads MNHEY; CDR2 reads SVGAGI. V was clipped by 3 bases and J by 7 bases, with 21 bases between them. This CDR3 has 16 amino acids. The CDR3 bases are TGTGCCAGCAGTTATAGGAGGACCTTATACCTGGGTGGCTACACCTTC. Its translation is CASSYRRTLYLGGYTF.

The chain uses TRBV11-2 and TRBJ2-2, with TRBD2 identical over 7 bases. The CDR3 consists of 15 residues. With V trimmed by 5 bases and J by 5 bases, 8 bases remained unmatched. Germline loops: CDR1 SGHAT, CDR2 FQNNGV. CDR3 sequence reads: CASSLTSGKTGELFF. Written as DNA, the CDR3 is TGTGCCAGCAGCCTCACAAGCGGGAAAACCGGGGAGCTGTTTTTT. The variable domain in full, completed from reference TRBV11-2 and TRBJ2-2, reads EAGVAQSPRYKIIEKRQSVAFWCNPISGHATLYWYQQILGQGPKLLIQFQNNGVVDDSQLPKDRFSAERLKGVDSTLKIQPAKLEDSAVYLCASSLTSGKTGELFFGEGSRLTVL.

The V gene is TRBV5-1, the J gene TRBJ1-3; 10 nucleotides match TRBD1. Trimming removed 4 bases from V and 0 bases from J; junction bases left unmatched: 4. Germline lookup yields CDR1 SGHRS and CDR2 YFSETQ. The length of the CDR3 is 16 residues. The CDR3 loop is CASSTGTGASGNTIYF. In DNA form, the CDR3 reads TGCGCCAGCAGCACGGGGACAGGGGCCTCTGGAAACACCATATATTTT.

The chain carries TRBV11-2 and TRBJ2-2, with 7 bases aligning to TRBD2. Germline V CDR1 and CDR2: SGHAT, FQNNGV. The CDR3 spans 22 residues. The CDR3 protein is CVNSLVVAGDPGDHPNTGELFF. The CDR3, as DNA: TGTGTCAACAGCTTAGTAGTGGCGGGAGATCCCGGAGATCACCCTAACACCGGGGAGCTGTTTTTT.

The sample holds many counts of this clonotype. The CDR3, as DNA: TGTGCCAGCAGCTCGCACAGGGGAGCCCTCCAAGAGACCCAGTACTTC. It yields the protein CASSSHRGALQETQYF. The chain recombines TRBV11-2 with TRBJ2-5; 7 bases align to TRBD1. Trimming cost V 4 bases and J 1 base; bases outside gene matches: 9. Germline V gene sequence: CDR1 SGHAT, CDR2 FQNNGV. The length of the CDR3 is 16 residues.